This entry features one T cell receptor (beta chain) sequence. Its cognate antigen is unknown. The sample is drawn from a study of cytomegalovirus exposure and HLA in healthy donors. Study in general: When roughly 420 donors were genotyped, approximately 81% of them were found to fall in the Caucasian-associated ancestry cluster. Study observations and caveats: A later analysis showed TCR association rates differing by HLA locus, peaking at DRB1 and lowest at HLA-C. Looking again later, the authors saw that most CMV-associated TCR beta chains seemed HLA-restricted. Among TCR beta chains, those listed as cytomegalovirus-associated numbered more than 150.

The CDR3 has 14 residues. V was pared by 8 bases and J by 7 bases, with 9 bases of the junction left unmatched. Per germline, CDR1 MNHEY and CDR2 SVGAGI. It was with 60 Vbeta and 13 Jbeta primers that the PCR ran. The method was immunoSEQ multiplex PCR; TCRdb's version includes in-frame clones alone and lacks a portion of them. The sample holds 65,000 to 90,000 clones; 65% to 80% are singletons and the top ten take approximately 2.4%. The V call is TRBV6-5, the J call TRBJ1-4; 8 bases are a match to TRBD1. The TCR was taken from a man under 40 in good health and CMV-seronegative. The sequenced sample consisted of PBMCs. CDR3 protein: CASSRQGLGEKLFF. The CDR3 coding sequence is TGTGCCAGCTCTCGACAGGGGCTTGGTGAAAAACTGTTTTTT.